This T cell receptor (beta chain) was captured in a study of shared clonotypes between healthy human individuals. V shed 1 base and J 4 bases; nucleotides not matched to a gene: 8. Germline assignment: CDR1 SGHVS and CDR2 FNYEAQ. The CDR3 extends over 16 amino acids. This clone is a singleton in its sample. Some clones are missing from TCRdb's copy, which holds only in-frame ones; the method was immunoSEQ multiplex PCR. In the table there are around 1.4 million clones, 98% of which are singletons. The genes are TRBV7-6 and TRBJ2-5; 8 bases align to TRBD2. The sequence was collected from a man between 25 and 39 years old in good health. Sequenced: naive CD4+ T cells sorted from blood. The subset is: CD45RA+ positively selected. The CDR3 DNA sequence: TGTGCCAGCAGCTTAGTATCAGCGGGAGCATTAGAGACCCAGTACTTC. Encoded protein: CASSLVSAGALETQYF.